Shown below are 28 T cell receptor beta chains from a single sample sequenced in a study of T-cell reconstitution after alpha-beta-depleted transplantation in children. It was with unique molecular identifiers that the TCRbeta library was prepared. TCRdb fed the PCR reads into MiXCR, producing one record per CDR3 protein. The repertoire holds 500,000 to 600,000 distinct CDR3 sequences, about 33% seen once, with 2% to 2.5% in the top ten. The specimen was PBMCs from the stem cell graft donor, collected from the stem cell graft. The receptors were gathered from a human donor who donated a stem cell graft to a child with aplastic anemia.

The CDR3 sequence: CSVARDRYEQYF. The CDR3 coding sequence is TGCAGCGTTGCCCGAGACAGATACGAGCAGTACTTC. The J gene is TRBJ2-7, the V gene TRBV29-1, with D possibly matching TRBD1 (5 bases). CDR3 length equals 12 residues. V lost 4 bases and J 4 bases, leaving 11 bases between the germline ends. Germline CDR1 and CDR2: SQVTM and ANQGSEA.

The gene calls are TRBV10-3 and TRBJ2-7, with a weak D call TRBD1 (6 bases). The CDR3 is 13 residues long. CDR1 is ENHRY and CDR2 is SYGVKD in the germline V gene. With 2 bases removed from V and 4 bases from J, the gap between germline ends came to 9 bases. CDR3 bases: TGTGCCATCAGTGAGGGGACAAGATACGAGCAGTACGTC. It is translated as CAISEGTRYEQYV.

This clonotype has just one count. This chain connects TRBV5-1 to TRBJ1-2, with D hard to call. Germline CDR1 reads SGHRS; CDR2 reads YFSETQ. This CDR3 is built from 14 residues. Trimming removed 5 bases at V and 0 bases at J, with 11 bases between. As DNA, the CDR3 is TGCGCCAGCAGACCAGGCGTATCTAACTATGGCTACACCTTC. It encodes CASRPGVSNYGYTF.

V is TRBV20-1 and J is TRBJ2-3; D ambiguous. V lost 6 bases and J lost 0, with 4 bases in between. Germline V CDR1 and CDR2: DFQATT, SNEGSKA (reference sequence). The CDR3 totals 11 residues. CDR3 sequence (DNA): TGCAGTGCATATAGCACAGATACGCAGTATTTT. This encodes CSAYSTDTQYF.

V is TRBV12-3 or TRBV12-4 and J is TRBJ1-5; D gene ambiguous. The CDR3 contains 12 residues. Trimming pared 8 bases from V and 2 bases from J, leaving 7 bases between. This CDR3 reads CASRSGNQPQHF. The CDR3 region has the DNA TGTGCCAGCCGTTCGGGCAATCAGCCCCAGCATTTT.

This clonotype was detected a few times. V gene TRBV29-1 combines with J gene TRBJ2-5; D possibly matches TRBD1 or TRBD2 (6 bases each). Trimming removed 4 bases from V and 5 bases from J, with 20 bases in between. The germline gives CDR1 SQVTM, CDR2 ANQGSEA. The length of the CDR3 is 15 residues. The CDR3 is CSVVESRGRGETQYF. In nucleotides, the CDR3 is TGCAGCGTTGTCGAGTCTCGGGGGCGCGGGGAGACCCAGTACTTC.

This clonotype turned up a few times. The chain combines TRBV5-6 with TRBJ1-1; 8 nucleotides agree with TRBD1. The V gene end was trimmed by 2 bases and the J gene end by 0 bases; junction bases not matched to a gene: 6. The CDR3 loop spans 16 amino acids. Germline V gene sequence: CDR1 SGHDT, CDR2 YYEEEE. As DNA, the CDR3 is TGTGCCAGCAGCTTTGCAGGGGGCTGGATGAACACTGAAGCTTTCTTT. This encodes CASSFAGGWMNTEAFF.

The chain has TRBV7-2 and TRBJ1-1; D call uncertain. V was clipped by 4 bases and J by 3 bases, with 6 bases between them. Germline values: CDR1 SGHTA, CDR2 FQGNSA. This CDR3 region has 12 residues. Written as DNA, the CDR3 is TGTGCCAGCAGCTCTCGGGACACTGAAGCTTTCTTT. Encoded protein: CASSSRDTEAFF.

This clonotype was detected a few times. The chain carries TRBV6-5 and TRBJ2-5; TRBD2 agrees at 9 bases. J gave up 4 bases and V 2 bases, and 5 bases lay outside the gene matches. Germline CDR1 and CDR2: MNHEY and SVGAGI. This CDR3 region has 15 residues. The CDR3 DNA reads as TGTGCCAGCAGTTACAGGCTAGCGGGAACAGAGACCCAGTACTTC. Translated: CASSYRLAGTETQYF.

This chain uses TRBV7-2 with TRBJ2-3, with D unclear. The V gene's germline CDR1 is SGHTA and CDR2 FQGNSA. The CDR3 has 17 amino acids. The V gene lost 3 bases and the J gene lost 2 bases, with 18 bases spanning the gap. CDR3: CASSLFEWARLTDTQYF. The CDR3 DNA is TGTGCCAGCAGCTTGTTTGAGTGGGCTCGCCTCACAGATACGCAGTATTTT.

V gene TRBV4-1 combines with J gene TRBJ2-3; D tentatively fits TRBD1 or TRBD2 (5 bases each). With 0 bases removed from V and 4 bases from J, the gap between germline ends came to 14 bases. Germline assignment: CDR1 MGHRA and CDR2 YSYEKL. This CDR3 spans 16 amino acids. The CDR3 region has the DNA TGCGCCAGCAGCCAAGAAGGGGCGGGTAGGGCAGATACGCAGTATTTT. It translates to CASSQEGAGRADTQYF.

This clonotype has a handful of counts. CDR3 in DNA: TGTGCCAGCAGGAGACTAGCGGGAGGCCCTTCCTACGAGCAGTACGTC. It encodes CASRRLAGGPSYEQYV. The rearrangement uses TRBV6-2 or TRBV6-3 and TRBJ2-7; TRBD2 agrees at 13 bases. The CDR3 consists of 16 residues. J was trimmed by 1 base and V by 6 bases; bases with no gene match: 6. CDR1 and CDR2 (germline): MNHEY, SVGEGT.

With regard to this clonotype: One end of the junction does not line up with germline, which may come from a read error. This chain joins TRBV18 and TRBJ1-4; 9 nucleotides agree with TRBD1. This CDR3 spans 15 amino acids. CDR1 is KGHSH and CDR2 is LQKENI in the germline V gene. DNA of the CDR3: TGTGCCAGCACACCATTGGGACAGGGAGCCGCAAAACTGTTTTTT. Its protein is CASTPLGQGAAKLFF.

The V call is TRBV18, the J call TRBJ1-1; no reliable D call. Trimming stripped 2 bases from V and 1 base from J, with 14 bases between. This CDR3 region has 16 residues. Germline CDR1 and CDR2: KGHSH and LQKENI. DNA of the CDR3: TGTGCCAGCTCACCAGGTAACTGGATTACGAACACTGAAGCTTTCTTT. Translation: CASSPGNWITNTEAFF.

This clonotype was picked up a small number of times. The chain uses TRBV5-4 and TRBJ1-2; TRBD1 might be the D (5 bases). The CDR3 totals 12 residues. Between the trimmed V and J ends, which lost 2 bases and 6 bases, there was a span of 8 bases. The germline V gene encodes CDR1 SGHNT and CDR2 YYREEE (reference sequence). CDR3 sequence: CASSFEGHGYTF. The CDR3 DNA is TGTGCCAGCAGCTTCGAGGGGCATGGCTACACCTTC.

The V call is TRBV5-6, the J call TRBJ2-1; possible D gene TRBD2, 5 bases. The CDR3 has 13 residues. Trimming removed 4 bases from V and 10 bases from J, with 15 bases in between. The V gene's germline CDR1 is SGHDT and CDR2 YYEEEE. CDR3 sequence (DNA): TGTGCCAGCAGCAAGGACTCCGCAGGAGAGCAGTTCTTC. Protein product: CASSKDSAGEQFF.

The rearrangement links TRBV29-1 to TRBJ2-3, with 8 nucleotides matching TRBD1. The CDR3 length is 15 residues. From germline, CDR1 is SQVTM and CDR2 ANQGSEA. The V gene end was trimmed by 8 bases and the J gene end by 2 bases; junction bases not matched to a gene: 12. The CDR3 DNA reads TGCAGCTCCAGGTGGGGACAGGCCCCCACAGATACGCAGTATTTT. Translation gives CSSRWGQAPTDTQYF.

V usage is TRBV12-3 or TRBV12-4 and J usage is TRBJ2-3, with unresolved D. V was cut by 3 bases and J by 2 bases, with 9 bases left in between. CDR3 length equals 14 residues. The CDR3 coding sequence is TGTGCCAGCAGTTTGAATTCGGTCACAGATACGCAGTATTTT. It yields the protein CASSLNSVTDTQYF.

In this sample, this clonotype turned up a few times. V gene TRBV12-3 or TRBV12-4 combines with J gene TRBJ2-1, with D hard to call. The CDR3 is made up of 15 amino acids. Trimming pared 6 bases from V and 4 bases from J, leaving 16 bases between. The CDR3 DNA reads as TGTGCCAGCAGCGTGACCCAGAACGGTTACAATGAGCAGTTCTTC. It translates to CASSVTQNGYNEQFF.

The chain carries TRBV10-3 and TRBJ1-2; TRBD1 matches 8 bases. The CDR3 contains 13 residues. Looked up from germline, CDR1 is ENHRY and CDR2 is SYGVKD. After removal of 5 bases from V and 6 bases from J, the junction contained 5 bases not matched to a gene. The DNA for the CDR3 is TGTGCCATCAGTCATCAGGGGGCTGATGGCTACACCTTC. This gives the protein CAISHQGADGYTF.

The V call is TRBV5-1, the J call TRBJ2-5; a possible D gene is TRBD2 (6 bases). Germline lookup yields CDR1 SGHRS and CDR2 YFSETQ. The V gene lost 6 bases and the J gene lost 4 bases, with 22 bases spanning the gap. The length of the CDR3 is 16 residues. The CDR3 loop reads CASKMGLFPGPETQYF. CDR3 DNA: TGCGCCAGCAAGATGGGACTTTTCCCCGGTCCAGAGACCCAGTACTTC. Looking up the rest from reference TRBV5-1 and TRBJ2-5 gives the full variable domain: KAGVTQTPRYLIKTRGQQVTLSCSPISGHRSVSWYQQTPGQGLQFLFEYFSETQRNKGNFPGRFSGRQFSNSRSEMNVSTLELGDSALYLCASKMGLFPGPETQYFGPGTRLLVL.

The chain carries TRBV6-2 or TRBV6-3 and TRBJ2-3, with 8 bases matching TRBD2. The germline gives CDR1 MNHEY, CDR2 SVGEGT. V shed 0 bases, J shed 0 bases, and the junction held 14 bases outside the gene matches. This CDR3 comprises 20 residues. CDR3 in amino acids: CASSYSEGAGVVLSTDTQYF. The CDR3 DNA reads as TGTGCCAGCAGTTACTCGGAAGGAGCGGGAGTCGTCCTAAGCACAGATACGCAGTATTTT.

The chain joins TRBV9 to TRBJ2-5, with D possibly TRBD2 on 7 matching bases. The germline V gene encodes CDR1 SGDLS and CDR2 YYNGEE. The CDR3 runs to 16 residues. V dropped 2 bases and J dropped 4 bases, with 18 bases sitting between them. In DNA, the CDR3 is TGTGCCAGCAGCGTGGCCAGGGGAGGGTTCCGAGAGACCCAGTACTTC. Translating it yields CASSVARGGFRETQYF.

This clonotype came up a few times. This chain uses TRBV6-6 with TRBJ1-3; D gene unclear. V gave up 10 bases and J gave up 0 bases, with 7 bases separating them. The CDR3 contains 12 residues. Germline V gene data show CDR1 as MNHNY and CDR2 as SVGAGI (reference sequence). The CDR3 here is CAIGTSGNTIYF. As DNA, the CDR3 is TGTGCCATCGGAACCTCTGGAAACACCATATATTTT.

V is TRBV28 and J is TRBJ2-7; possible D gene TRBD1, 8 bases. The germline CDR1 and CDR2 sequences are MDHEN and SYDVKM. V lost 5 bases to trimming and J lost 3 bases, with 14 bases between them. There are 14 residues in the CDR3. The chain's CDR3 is CASSTGGGNYEQYF. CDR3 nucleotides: TGTGCCAGCAGTACAGGGGGGGGAAACTACGAGCAGTACTTC. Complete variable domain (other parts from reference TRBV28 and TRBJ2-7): DVKVTQSSRYLVKRTGEKVFLECVQDMDHENMFWYRQDPGLGLRLIYFSYDVKMKEKGDIPEGYSVSREKKERFSLILESASTNQTSMYLCASSTGGGNYEQYFGPGTRLTVT.

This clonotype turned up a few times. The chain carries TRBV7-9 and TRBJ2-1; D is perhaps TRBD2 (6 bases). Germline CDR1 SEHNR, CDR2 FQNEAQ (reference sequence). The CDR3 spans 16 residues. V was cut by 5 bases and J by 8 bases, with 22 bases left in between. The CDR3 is CASSARDWGIGDEQFF. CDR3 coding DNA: TGTGCCAGCAGCGCCCGGGACTGGGGCATAGGTGATGAGCAGTTCTTC.

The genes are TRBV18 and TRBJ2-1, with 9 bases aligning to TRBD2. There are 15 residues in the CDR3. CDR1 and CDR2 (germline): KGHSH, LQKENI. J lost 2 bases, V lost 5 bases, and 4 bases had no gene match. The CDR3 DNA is TGTGCCAGCTCAGGGCTAGCGGGACCCTACAATGAGCAGTTCTTC. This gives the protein CASSGLAGPYNEQFF. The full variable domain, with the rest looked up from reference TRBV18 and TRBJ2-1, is NAGVMQNPRHLVRRRGQEARLRCSPMKGHSHVYWYRQLPEEGLKFMVYLQKENIIDESGMPKERFSAEFPKEGPSILRIQQVVRGDSAAYFCASSGLAGPYNEQFFGPGTRLTVL.

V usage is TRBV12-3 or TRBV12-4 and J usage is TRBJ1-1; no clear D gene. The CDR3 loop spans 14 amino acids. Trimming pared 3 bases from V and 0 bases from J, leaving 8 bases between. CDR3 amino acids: CASSFTRMNTEAFF. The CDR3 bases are TGTGCCAGCAGTTTCACACGGATGAACACTGAAGCTTTCTTT.